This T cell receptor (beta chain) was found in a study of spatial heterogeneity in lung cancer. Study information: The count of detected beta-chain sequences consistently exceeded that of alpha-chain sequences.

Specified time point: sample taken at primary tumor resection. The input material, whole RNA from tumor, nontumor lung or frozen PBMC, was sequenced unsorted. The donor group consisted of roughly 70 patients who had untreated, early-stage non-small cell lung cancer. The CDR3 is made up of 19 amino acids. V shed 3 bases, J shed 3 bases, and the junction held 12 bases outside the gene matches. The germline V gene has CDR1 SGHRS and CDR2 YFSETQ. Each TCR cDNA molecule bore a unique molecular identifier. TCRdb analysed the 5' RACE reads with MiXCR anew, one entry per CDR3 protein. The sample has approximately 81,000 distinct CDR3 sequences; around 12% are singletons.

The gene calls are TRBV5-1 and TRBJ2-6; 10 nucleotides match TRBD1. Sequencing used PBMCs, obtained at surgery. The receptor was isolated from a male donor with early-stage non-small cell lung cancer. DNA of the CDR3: TGCGCCAGCAGCTCCTTCGACAGGGGGCGCGCTGGTGGGGCCAACGTCCTGACTTTC. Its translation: CASSSFDRGRAGGANVLTF.